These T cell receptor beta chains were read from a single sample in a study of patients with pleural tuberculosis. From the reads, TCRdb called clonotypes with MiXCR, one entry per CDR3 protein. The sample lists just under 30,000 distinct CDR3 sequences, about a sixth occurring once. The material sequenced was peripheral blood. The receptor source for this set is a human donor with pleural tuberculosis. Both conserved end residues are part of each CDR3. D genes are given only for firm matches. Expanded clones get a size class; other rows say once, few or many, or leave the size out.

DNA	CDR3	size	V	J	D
TGCGCCAGCAGCCAGGGCGCCGAGGAGGTGGAAGAGACCCAGTACTTC	CASSQGAEEVEETQYF	many	TRBV4-1	TRBJ2-5	-
TGTGCCAGCAGCGCTCCGAAATCCCGGGACACAGATACGCAGTATTTT	CASSAPKSRDTDTQYF	many	TRBV9	TRBJ2-3	-
TGTGCCAGCAGTTACAAGGGACAGGGGGCTCAGCCCCAGCATTTT	CASSYKGQGAQPQHF	-	TRBV6-5	TRBJ1-5	TRBD1
TGTGCCAGTGCCCACACTGAAGCTTTCTTT	CASAHTEAFF	-	TRBV6-2/TRBV6-3	TRBJ1-1	-
TGCGCCAGCAGCTCGGAGGGGTACCAAGAGACCCAGTACTTC	CASSSEGYQETQYF	-	TRBV5-1	TRBJ2-5	-
TGTGCCAGCAGCTTAGGGGCCAAGAAATACAATGAGCAGTTCTTC	CASSLGAKKYNEQFF	many	TRBV11-2	TRBJ2-1	-
TGTGCCAGCAGCCTACTACCTCCGGCGGATGAGCAGTTCTTC	CASSLLPPADEQFF	many	TRBV6-2/TRBV6-3	TRBJ2-1	-
TGCAGTGCCCTTGGACAGAATGAAAAACTGTTTTTT	CSALGQNEKLFF	many	TRBV20-1	TRBJ1-4	-
TGTGCCAGCAGCTTAGTCCGGCGGGTGCGATCCTATGGCTACACCTTC	CASSLVRRVRSYGYTF	many	TRBV11-2	TRBJ1-2	-
TGTGCCAGCAGTCGCAACTGGAACACTGAAGCTTTCTTT	CASSRNWNTEAFF	-	TRBV6-2/TRBV6-3	TRBJ1-1	-
TGCAGCGCCCTGACAGGGGTCAATCAGCCCCAGCATTTT	CSALTGVNQPQHF	many	TRBV29-1	TRBJ1-5	TRBD1
TGTGCCAGCAGTCCCCCGAGCGAGCAAGACAAGGCGGGGCAGTTCTTC	CASSPPSEQDKAGQFF	many	TRBV7-9	TRBJ2-1	-
TGCGCCAGCAGCCGAATACCACAGGGGCCGTCTCTCACTGAAGCTTTTTTT	CASSRIPQGPSLTEAFF	-	TRBV4-1	TRBJ1-1	TRBD1
TGTGCCAGCAGCTTAACGCCAAACAGGGGGCATGGCTACACCTTC	CASSLTPNRGHGYTF	many	TRBV7-3	TRBJ1-2	TRBD1
TGTGCCAGCAGGGAAACAGGGTCCGGAAACACCATATATTTT	CASRETGSGNTIYF	many	TRBV28	TRBJ1-3	-
TGTGCCAGCAGCTCGCCCCCGGCGGGGGGGTCCTACGAGCAGTACTTC	CASSSPPAGGSYEQYF	few	TRBV11-1	TRBJ2-7	TRBD2
TGTGCCAGCAGCCCGATCCGAGGCGGGGGGGAAAAAGAGACCCAGTACTTC	CASSPIRGGGEKETQYF	many	TRBV5-4	TRBJ2-5	TRBD2
TGTGCCAGCAGCCCTCGGGAGGGAGAGACCCAGTACTTC	CASSPREGETQYF	many	TRBV7-2	TRBJ2-5	TRBD2
TGCAGCGTTGAAGTTAGTCAGGGTCACACTGAAGCTTTCTTT	CSVEVSQGHTEAFF	many	TRBV29-1	TRBJ1-1	-
TGTGCCAGCAGTTTCGCAGCTAACTATGGCTACACCTTC	CASSFAANYGYTF	many	TRBV12-3/TRBV12-4	TRBJ1-2	-
TGTGCCAGCAAACTCAGCGGGAGGCAAGAGACCCAGTACTTC	CASKLSGRQETQYF	many	TRBV28	TRBJ2-5	TRBD2
TGCGCCAGCAGCCAGGCACACAGGGGAGACGAGCAGTACTTC	CASSQAHRGDEQYF	many	TRBV4-1	TRBJ2-7	TRBD1
TGCGCCAGCTCGTCGGGACCCCAAACCAGGACCCAGTACTTC	CASSSGPQTRTQYF	-	TRBV5-1	TRBJ2-5	-
TGTGCCAGTAGCATTGCGCGGGAGGTCGATCCTGAGCAGTTCTTC	CASSIAREVDPEQFF	-	TRBV19	TRBJ2-1	TRBD2
TGCAGTGCTAGAGTGAATTCAGGGGGAGCCTACGAGCAGTACTTC	CSARVNSGGAYEQYF	many	TRBV20-1	TRBJ2-7	TRBD1
TGTGCCAGCAGAAGAGGGACGGGAACAGATACGCAGTATTTT	CASRRGTGTDTQYF	medium-sized	TRBV6-1	TRBJ2-3	-
TGTGCCAGCAGTTTATGGAGGGGTAGATACACAGATACGCAGTATTTT	CASSLWRGRYTDTQYF	many	TRBV28	TRBJ2-3	-
TGTGCCAGCAGTGACTCCACTCCGACTAATGGCTACACCTTC	CASSDSTPTNGYTF	many	TRBV6-1	TRBJ1-2	-
TGCGCCAGCAGCGGAACCGGGACACCCAACACTGAAGCTTTCTTT	CASSGTGTPNTEAFF	many	TRBV5-1	TRBJ1-1	-
TGCAGCGTTTTAGCGGGAGATAACTACGAGCAGTACTTC	CSVLAGDNYEQYF	medium-sized	TRBV29-1	TRBJ2-7	TRBD2
TGTGCCATCCGGAAGGGAGCAATCGTCAATCAGCCCCAGCATTTT	CAIRKGAIVNQPQHF	medium-sized	TRBV6-1	TRBJ1-5	-
TGTGCCATCAAGCAGGGGACAGGGGCAGAGACCCAGTACTTC	CAIKQGTGAETQYF	many	TRBV7-9	TRBJ2-5	TRBD1
TGTGCCAGCAGTATAGGCCAGCCCCAGCATTTT	CASSIGQPQHF	many	TRBV12-3/TRBV12-4	TRBJ1-5	-
TGCGCCAGCAGCCAAGGACAGAACACTGAAGCTTTCTTT	CASSQGQNTEAFF	many	TRBV4-1	TRBJ1-1	-
TGTGCCAGCAGCTTACGGAGGACTGGAAACACCATATATTTT	CASSLRRTGNTIYF	-	TRBV7-2	TRBJ1-3	-
TGCGCCAGCAGCTTGGCCCCGGGGAAGGACATTCAGTACTTC	CASSLAPGKDIQYF	few	TRBV5-1	TRBJ2-4	-
TGTGCCAGCAGCCCCGAGACGAATCGCTACGAGCAGTACTTC	CASSPETNRYEQYF	many	TRBV6-1	TRBJ2-7	-
TGTGCCAGCAGTTATAGCGGGGGACTTTACAATGAGCAGTTCTTC	CASSYSGGLYNEQFF	medium-sized	TRBV6-1	TRBJ2-1	TRBD2
TGTGCCAGCAGTCGGTCTAGCGGGACCTATTTGTACTACGAGCAGTACTTC	CASSRSSGTYLYYEQYF	many	TRBV27	TRBJ2-7	TRBD2
TGTGCCAGCAGCTTGGACAATACTAACTATGGCTACACCTTC	CASSLDNTNYGYTF	-	TRBV5-4	TRBJ1-2	-
TGTGCCAGCAGTTACACCGGGAACACCGGGGAGCTGTTTTTT	CASSYTGNTGELFF	many	TRBV6-6	TRBJ2-2	-
TGTGCCAGCAGTATCCGGGGGCGGGGGTATGGCTACACCTTC	CASSIRGRGYGYTF	many	TRBV6-1	TRBJ1-2	-
TGTGCCAGCAGCCCCAAGGGAGGATTCTCTGGGGCCAACGTCCTGACTTTC	CASSPKGGFSGANVLTF	many	TRBV7-2	TRBJ2-6	-